This record covers a single T cell receptor delta chain. Its target is not known. Just one base apart from a much larger clone, this may be a read error. Germline CDR1 is GEAIGNYY and CDR2 is EKD. The CDR3 totals 17 residues. The junction had 9 bases not matched to a gene; V was cut back by 3 bases and J by 3 bases. This sample was included in a study of gammadelta T cells in human blood. Findings of the study overall: Microbial exposure appeared to drive polyclonal γδ T cell expansion after birth.

TCRdb reprocessed the RT-PCR reads through CATT. The sample lists some 970 delta-chain clones, approximately 19% seen once, with 20% in the top ten. The TCR originated in a human donor. The sample consisted of Vgamma9Vdelta2 gamma-delta T cells from infant blood. The rearrangement joins TRDV2 to TRDJ1; 13 bases line up with TRDD3. CDR3 DNA sequence: TGTGCCTGTGACGCCCCTGTACTGGGGGATACGCCCGATAAACTCATCTTT. Its protein is CACDAPVLGDTPDKLIF.